This paragraph covers one T cell receptor beta chain sequence. This sample was included in a study of monozygotic twins with inflammatory bowel disease. The CDR3 loop spans 13 amino acids. The germline CDR1 and CDR2 sequences are SEHNR and FQNEAQ (reference sequence). Reprocessing the 5' RACE reads, TCRdb reports a single entry for every CDR3 protein and omits DNA. The table lists 93,000 or so distinct CDR3 sequences. Per donor there was one draw, yielding a blood sample of around 2.7 ml. This TCR was recovered from a human donor with ulcerative colitis or Crohn's disease, or a healthy co-twin of an affected twin (not recorded which). The sequenced sample was blood. This chain uses TRBV7-9 with TRBJ1-1. The CDR3 sequence: CASSLGTNTEAFF.